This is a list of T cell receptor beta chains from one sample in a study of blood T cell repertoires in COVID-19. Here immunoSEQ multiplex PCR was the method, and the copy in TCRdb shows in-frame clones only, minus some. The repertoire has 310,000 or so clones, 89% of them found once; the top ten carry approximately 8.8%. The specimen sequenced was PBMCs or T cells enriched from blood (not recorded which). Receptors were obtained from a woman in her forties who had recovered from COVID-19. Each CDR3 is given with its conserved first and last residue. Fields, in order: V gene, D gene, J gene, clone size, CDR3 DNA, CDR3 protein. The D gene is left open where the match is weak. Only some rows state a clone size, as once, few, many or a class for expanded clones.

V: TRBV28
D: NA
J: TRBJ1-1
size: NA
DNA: TGTGCCAGCAGTGTGGGGGGGATCACTGAAGCTTTCTTT
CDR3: CASSVGGITEAFF

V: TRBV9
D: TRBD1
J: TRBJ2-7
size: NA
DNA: TGTGCCAGCAGCGAGGGGACAGGGCCCCCCTACGAGCAGTACTTC
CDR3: CASSEGTGPPYEQYF

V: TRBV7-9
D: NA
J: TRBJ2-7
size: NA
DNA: TGTGCCAGCAGCCCTCGGACAGATATCTACGAGCAGTACTTC
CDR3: CASSPRTDIYEQYF

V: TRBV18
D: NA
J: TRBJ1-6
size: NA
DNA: TGTGCCAGCTCACCAGGTAGTGATTCACCCCTCCACTTT
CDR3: CASSPGSDSPLHF

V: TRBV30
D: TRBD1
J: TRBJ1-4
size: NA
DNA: TGTGCCTGGAGCCATGACAGGGCGAATGAAAAACTGTTTTTT
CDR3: CAWSHDRANEKLFF

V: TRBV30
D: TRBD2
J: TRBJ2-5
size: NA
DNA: TGTGCCTGGAGTACCTCTCGACTAGCGGGGTTCCAAGAGACCCAGTACTTC
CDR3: CAWSTSRLAGFQETQYF

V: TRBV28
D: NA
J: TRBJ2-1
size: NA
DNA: TGTGCCAGCCGGGGTTACAATGAGCAGTTCTTC
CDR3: CASRGYNEQFF

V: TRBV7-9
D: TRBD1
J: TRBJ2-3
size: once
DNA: TGTGCCAGCAGCTTAAGGACAGGATCTTCAGATACGCAGTATTTT
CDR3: CASSLRTGSSDTQYF

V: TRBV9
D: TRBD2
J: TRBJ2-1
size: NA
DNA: TGTGCCAGCAGCGCCAGCGGGAGGAGGTTCTTC
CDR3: CASSASGRRFF

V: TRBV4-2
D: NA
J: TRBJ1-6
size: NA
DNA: TGTGCCAGCAGGGACAGCAGTAATTCACCCCTCCACTTT
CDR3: CASRDSSNSPLHF

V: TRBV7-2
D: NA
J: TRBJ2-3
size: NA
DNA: TGTGCCAGCAGCTTAGGACTTCAGGACTTCACAGATACGCAGTATTTT
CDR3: CASSLGLQDFTDTQYF

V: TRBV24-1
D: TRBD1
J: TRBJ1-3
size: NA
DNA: TGTGCCACCAGTGAGACAGGGGGAGGAAACACCATATATTTT
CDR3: CATSETGGGNTIYF

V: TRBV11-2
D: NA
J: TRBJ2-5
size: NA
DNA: TGTGCCAGCAGCATACTCTCCTTTTTCCAAGAGACCCAGTACTTC
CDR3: CASSILSFFQETQYF

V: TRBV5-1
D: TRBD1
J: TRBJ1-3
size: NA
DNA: TGCGCCAGCAGACGAAATGACAGGGGGCCTGGAAACACCATATATTTT
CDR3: CASRRNDRGPGNTIYF

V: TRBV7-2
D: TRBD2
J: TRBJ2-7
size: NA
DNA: TGTGCCAGCAGCTTAGGCGGTGGACTAGCGGGGTTGCAGTACTTC
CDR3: CASSLGGGLAGLQYF

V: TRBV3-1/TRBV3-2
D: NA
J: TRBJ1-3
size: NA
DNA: TGTGCCAGCAGCCAAGCATACAGCGGGGGAAACACCATATATTTT
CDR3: CASSQAYSGGNTIYF

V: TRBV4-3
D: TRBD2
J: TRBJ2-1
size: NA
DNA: TGCGCCAGCAGCCAAGGGACTAGCGGGTTGGACAAGCAGTTCTTC
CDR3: CASSQGTSGLDKQFF

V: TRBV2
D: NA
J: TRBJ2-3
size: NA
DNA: TGTGCCAGCAGTGAAGGGCTTCGCACAGATACGCAGTATTTT
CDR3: CASSEGLRTDTQYF

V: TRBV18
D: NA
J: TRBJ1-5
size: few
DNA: TGTGCCAGCTCAGTTGGCGGGTATGACAATCAGCCCCAGCATTTT
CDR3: CASSVGGYDNQPQHF

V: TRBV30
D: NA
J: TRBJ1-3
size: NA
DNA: TGTGCCTGGAACGGGAACTCTGGAAACACCATATATTTT
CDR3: CAWNGNSGNTIYF

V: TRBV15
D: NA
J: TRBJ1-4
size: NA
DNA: TGTGCCACCAGCGACTACAGAGCAACTAATGAAAAACTGTTTTTT
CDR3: CATSDYRATNEKLFF

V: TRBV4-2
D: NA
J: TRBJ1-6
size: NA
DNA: TGTGCCAGCAGGCCCGACCGGGGGAGCGATAATTCACCCCTCCACTTT
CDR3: CASRPDRGSDNSPLHF

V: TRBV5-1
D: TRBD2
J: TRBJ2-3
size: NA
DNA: TGCGCCAGCAGCTTTTCTAGCGGGAGAGTGGGAGATACGCAGTATTTT
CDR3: CASSFSSGRVGDTQYF

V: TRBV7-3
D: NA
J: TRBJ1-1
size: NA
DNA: TGTGCCAGCAGCTCCCAACCGGGGACTGAAGCTTTCTTT
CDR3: CASSSQPGTEAFF

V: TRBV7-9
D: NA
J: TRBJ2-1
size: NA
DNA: TGTGCCAGCAGCTTAGGGGCAGGGGAAAGGGAGCAGTTCTTC
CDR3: CASSLGAGEREQFF

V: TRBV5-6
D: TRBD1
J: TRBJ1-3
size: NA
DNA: TGTGCCAGCAGAGCCGCCGGGACAGGGGGCTCTGGAAACACCATATATTTT
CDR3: CASRAAGTGGSGNTIYF

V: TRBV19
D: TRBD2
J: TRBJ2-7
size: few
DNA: TGTGCCAGTAGCCCGGGGACTAGCGGAACCTACGAGCAGTACTTC
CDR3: CASSPGTSGTYEQYF

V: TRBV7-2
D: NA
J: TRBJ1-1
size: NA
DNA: TGTGCCAGCAGTTTCTCTGACACGCCGAACACTGAAGCTTTCTTT
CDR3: CASSFSDTPNTEAFF

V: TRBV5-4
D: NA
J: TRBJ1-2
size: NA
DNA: TGTGCCAGCAGCCCCCAGCCAGGGTTGGGGTATGGCTACACCTTC
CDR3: CASSPQPGLGYGYTF

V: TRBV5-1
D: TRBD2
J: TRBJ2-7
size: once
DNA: TGCGCCAGCAGCAGAACTAGCGGGGGGGCCGGGTACGAGCAGTACTTC
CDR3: CASSRTSGGAGYEQYF

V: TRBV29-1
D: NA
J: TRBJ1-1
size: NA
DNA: TGCAGCGTCCACAGGGTTAACACTGAAGCTTTCTTT
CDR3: CSVHRVNTEAFF

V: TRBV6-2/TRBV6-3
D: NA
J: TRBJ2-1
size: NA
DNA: TGTGCCAGCAGTCGGGAGCTCGATGAGCAGTTCTTC
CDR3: CASSRELDEQFF

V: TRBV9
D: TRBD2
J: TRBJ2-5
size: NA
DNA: TGTGCCAGCAGCGTAGGTATAGCGGGAGAGGGCCAAGAGACCCAGTACTTC
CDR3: CASSVGIAGEGQETQYF

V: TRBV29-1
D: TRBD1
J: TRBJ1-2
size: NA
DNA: TGCAGCGTTGATCCGGGACAGGGCCGTGGCTACACCTTC
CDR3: CSVDPGQGRGYTF

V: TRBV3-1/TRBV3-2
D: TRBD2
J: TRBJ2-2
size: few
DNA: TGTGCCAGCAGCCAGGGGGCGGGAGGGCCAAACGGGGAGCTGTTTTTT
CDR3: CASSQGAGGPNGELFF

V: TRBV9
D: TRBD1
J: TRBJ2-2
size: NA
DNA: TGTGCCAGCAGCTCTAGGACAGGGGGCGGTTCTGTCACCGGGGAGCTGTTTTTT
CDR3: CASSSRTGGGSVTGELFF

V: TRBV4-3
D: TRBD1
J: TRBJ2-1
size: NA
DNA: TGCGCCAGCAGCCAGGGACAGGGGGCGGTTTCTGGGACCTACAATGAGCAGTTCTTC
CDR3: CASSQGQGAVSGTYNEQFF

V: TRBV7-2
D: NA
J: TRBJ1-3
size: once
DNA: TGTGCCAGCAGCTTAGGTCAGGCAATCTCTGGAAACACCATATATTTT
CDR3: CASSLGQAISGNTIYF

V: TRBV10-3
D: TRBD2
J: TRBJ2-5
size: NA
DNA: TGTGCCATCGGGGGGGGGTACCAAGAGACCCAGTACTTC
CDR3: CAIGGGYQETQYF

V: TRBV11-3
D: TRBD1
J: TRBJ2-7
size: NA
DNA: TGTGCCAGCAGCCGAAGGGACAGTTCCTACGAGCAGTACTTC
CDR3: CASSRRDSSYEQYF

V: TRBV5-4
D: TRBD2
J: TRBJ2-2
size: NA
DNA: TGTGCCAGCAGCTCCTGGACTAGCGGGGGGTACGGGGAGCTGTTTTTT
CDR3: CASSSWTSGGYGELFF

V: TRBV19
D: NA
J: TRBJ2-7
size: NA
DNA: TGTGCCAGTAGTAATCGGGGAGTCGACGAGCAGTACTTC
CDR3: CASSNRGVDEQYF

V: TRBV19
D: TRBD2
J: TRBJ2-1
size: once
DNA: TGTGCCAGTAGTTCCACCGGGACTAGCGGCATCTCCTACAATGAGCAGTTCTTC
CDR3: CASSSTGTSGISYNEQFF

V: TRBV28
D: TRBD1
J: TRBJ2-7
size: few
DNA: TGTGCCAGCAGTTTACCTCAGGGGGCCTACGAGCAGTACTTC
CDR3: CASSLPQGAYEQYF

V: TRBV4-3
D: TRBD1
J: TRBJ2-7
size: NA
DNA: TGCGCCAGCAGCCATCTGACAGGGTCGGTGGACGAGCAGTACTTC
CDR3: CASSHLTGSVDEQYF